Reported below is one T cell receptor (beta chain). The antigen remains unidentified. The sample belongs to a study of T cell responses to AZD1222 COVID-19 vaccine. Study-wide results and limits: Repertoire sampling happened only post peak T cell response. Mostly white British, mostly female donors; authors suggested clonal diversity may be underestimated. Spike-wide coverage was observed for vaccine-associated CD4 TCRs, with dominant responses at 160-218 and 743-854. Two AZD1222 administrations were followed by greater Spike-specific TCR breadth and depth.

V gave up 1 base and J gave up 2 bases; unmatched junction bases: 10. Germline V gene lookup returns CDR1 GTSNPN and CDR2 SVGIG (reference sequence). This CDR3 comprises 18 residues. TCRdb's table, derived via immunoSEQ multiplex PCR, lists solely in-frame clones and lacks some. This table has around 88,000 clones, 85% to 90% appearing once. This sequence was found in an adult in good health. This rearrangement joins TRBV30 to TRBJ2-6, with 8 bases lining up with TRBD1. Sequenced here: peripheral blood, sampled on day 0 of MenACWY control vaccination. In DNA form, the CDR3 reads TGTGCCTGGAGTGAAATTCAGGGGGCTCTGGCTGGGGCCAACGTCCTGACTTTC. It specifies CAWSEIQGALAGANVLTF.